What follows are 27 T cell receptor beta chains derived from one specimen sequenced in a study of cytomegalovirus exposure and HLA in healthy donors. The PCR contained 60 Vbeta and 13 Jbeta primers. Sequenced by immunoSEQ multiplex PCR; TCRdb stores in-frame clones only, minus some. The sample records 100,000 to 150,000 clones, more than 65% being singletons. The sequenced sample consisted of PBMCs. The receptors originated from a woman aged 60-75 years in good health and CMV-seropositive.

The genes are TRBV6-6 and TRBJ2-3; TRBD1 matches 8 bases. The V gene end was trimmed by 7 bases and the J gene end by 3 bases; junction bases not matched to a gene: 9. The CDR3 sequence is 15 residues long. Germline CDR1 and CDR2: MNHNY and SVGAGI (reference sequence). The CDR3: CASTHGRGLTDTQYF. For the CDR3, the DNA is TGTGCCAGCACCCACGGCAGGGGGCTAACAGATACGCAGTATTTT.

The chain couples TRBV7-3 to TRBJ1-4; possible D gene TRBD1, 5 bases. From germline, CDR1 is SGHTA and CDR2 FQGTGA. CDR3 size: 15 residues. V lost 6 bases and J lost 3, with 14 bases in between. CDR3 sequence: CASSLTAGANEKLFF. CDR3 in DNA: TGTGCCAGCAGTTTGACAGCGGGAGCTAATGAAAAACTGTTTTTT.

The J gene is TRBJ1-3, the V gene TRBV9, with 7 bases fitting TRBD1. The trim removed 5 bases at V and 0 bases at J, leaving 2 bases unmatched. CDR1 and CDR2 (germline): SGDLS, YYNGEE. The CDR3 totals 14 residues. Here the CDR3 DNA reads TGTGCCAGCAGTTGGGACAGCTCTGGAAACACCATATATTTT. Translating gives CASSWDSSGNTIYF.

V usage is TRBV6-5 and J usage is TRBJ2-7, with 14 bases identical to TRBD2. V trimming: 4 bases; J trimming: 6 bases; junction bases outside the gene matches: 5. From germline, CDR1 is MNHEY and CDR2 SVGAGI. The CDR3 loop spans 15 amino acids. The CDR3 sequence is CASSSLTSGRGEQYF. As DNA, the CDR3 is TGTGCCAGCAGTTCCCTGACTAGCGGGAGGGGCGAGCAGTACTTC.

This clone was counted only a few times. The chain combines TRBV7-9 with TRBJ1-2; a weak D match, TRBD1 (6 bases). V was shortened by 5 bases and J by 3 bases, with 19 bases between the two germline ends. The V gene's germline CDR1 is SEHNR and CDR2 FQNEAQ (reference sequence). The CDR3 sequence is 16 residues long. In DNA form, the CDR3 reads TGTGCCAGCAGCCGGGGTAACGGGGGGGCGGACTATGGCTACACCTTC. Protein product: CASSRGNGGADYGYTF.

The table lists this clone with a few counts. The chain recombines TRBV4-1 with TRBJ2-7; unclear D gene. The CDR3 spans 13 residues. CDR1 MGHRA and CDR2 YSYEKL come from the germline V gene. V was clipped by 0 bases and J by 6 bases, with 9 bases between them. The CDR3 sequence: CASSQDAATEQYF. The DNA of the CDR3 is TGCGCCAGCAGCCAAGATGCGGCTACCGAGCAGTACTTC.

The chain links TRBV28 to TRBJ2-5; D is perhaps TRBD2 (7 bases). Germline V gene sequence: CDR1 MDHEN, CDR2 SYDVKM. Trimming stripped 6 bases from V and 2 bases from J, with 13 bases between. There are 14 residues in the CDR3. CDR3 in DNA: TGTGCCAGCAGGCGGGGGCCGGGGCAAGAGACCCAGTACTTC. It yields the protein CASRRGPGQETQYF.

This chain uses TRBV29-1 with TRBJ2-3; 9 bases map to TRBD2. Germline V CDR1 and CDR2: SQVTM, ANQGSEA. The V and J ends lost 7 bases and 0 bases, in that order; junction bases with no gene match: 8. The CDR3 totals 15 residues. The CDR3 spells CSARRLAESTDTQYF. CDR3 sequence (DNA): TGCAGCGCCCGACGACTAGCGGAAAGCACAGATACGCAGTATTTT.

V and J are TRBV7-2 and TRBJ2-3; 9 bases match TRBD2. CDR1 is SGHTA and CDR2 is FQGNSA in the germline V gene. The CDR3 spans 15 residues. J was trimmed by 6 bases and V by 6 bases; bases with no gene match: 10. CDR3 loop: CASSSGTSPRDTQYF. CDR3 coding DNA: TGTGCCAGCAGTTCCGGGACTAGCCCGCGGGATACGCAGTATTTT.

The chain uses TRBV23-1 and TRBJ1-5; 7 bases fit TRBD1. TRBV23-1 is filed as an ORF, its function uncertain. V lost 8 bases and J lost 2; bases outside the gene matches: 9. The CDR3 consists of 15 residues. CDR3 in DNA: TGCGCCAGCGGGAGAGGGGGCGCCTGCAATCAGCCCCAGCATTTT. It is translated as CASGRGGACNQPQHF.

The chain couples TRBV5-1 to TRBJ2-2; 12 bases line up with TRBD2. V was pared by 4 bases and J by 1 base, with 5 bases of the junction left unmatched. The germline CDR1 and CDR2 sequences are SGHRS and YFSETQ. The CDR3 runs 17 residues. The CDR3 DNA is TGCGCCAGCAGCGCGGGACTAGCGGGTGGGAACACCGGGGAGCTGTTTTTT. This sequence encodes CASSAGLAGGNTGELFF. Complete variable domain (other parts from reference TRBV5-1 and TRBJ2-2): KAGVTQTPRYLIKTRGQQVTLSCSPISGHRSVSWYQQTPGQGLQFLFEYFSETQRNKGNFPGRFSGRQFSNSRSEMNVSTLELGDSALYLCASSAGLAGGNTGELFFGEGSRLTVL.

In the case of this clone: Distinct nucleotide sequences in the sample also encode this CDR3. The rearrangement uses TRBV30 and TRBJ1-1; D might be TRBD1 (5 bases). Trimming left V 0 bases short and J 2 bases short, with 7 bases between. Looked up from germline, CDR1 is GTSNPN and CDR2 is SVGIG (reference sequence). The CDR3 runs 13 residues. The CDR3 loop reads CAWSVQGNTEAFF. As DNA, the CDR3 is TGTGCCTGGAGTGTTCAGGGTAACACTGAAGCTTTCTTT.

J is TRBJ2-7 and V is TRBV7-2; TRBD2 is a possible D gene (5 bases). Germline CDR1 reads SGHTA; CDR2 reads FQGNSA. V was trimmed by 1 base and J by 1 base, leaving 23 bases between them. The CDR3 consists of 19 residues. CDR3 DNA sequence: TGTGCCAGCAGCTTAGGGGTCGGTTCTTCGGGGATTTGGTCCTACGAGCAGTACTTC. Translated: CASSLGVGSSGIWSYEQYF.

The V and J genes are TRBV19 and TRBJ2-7, with 15 bases aligning to TRBD2. From germline, CDR1 is LNHDA and CDR2 SQIVND (reference sequence). The length of the CDR3 is 12 residues. Trimming removed 7 bases from V and 13 bases from J; junction bases left unmatched: 5. The CDR3 nucleotides are TGTGCCAGTATCGGGACTAGCGGGAGGACATACTTC. Translation: CASIGTSGRTYF.

This clone was picked up one time. The chain combines TRBV5-4 with TRBJ2-3, with 9 nucleotides matching TRBD1. The CDR3 sequence is 16 residues long. Per the germline V gene, CDR1 is SGHNT and CDR2 is YYREEE (reference sequence). V lost 2 bases to trimming and J lost 2 bases; unmatched junction nucleotides: 6. The CDR3 DNA sequence: TGTGCCAGCAGCTTAGGGGGGACAGGGACCACAGATACGCAGTATTTT. It encodes CASSLGGTGTTDTQYF.

This rearrangement joins TRBV10-3 to TRBJ2-2; TRBD2 matches at 7 bases. The germline gives CDR1 ENHRY, CDR2 SYGVKD. V lost 0 bases, J lost 0 bases, and 7 bases stayed unmatched. This CDR3 comprises 18 residues. The CDR3 is CAISESVASGPNTGELFF. Written as DNA, the CDR3 is TGTGCCATCAGTGAGTCGGTAGCTAGCGGACCGAACACCGGGGAGCTGTTTTTT.

This CDR3 reads CAWSAGTSDIQYF. The DNA for the CDR3 is TGTGCCTGGAGTGCAGGGACTAGCGACATTCAGTACTTC. The genes are TRBV30 and TRBJ2-4, with 10 bases lining up with TRBD2. The CDR3 covers 13 residues. Trimming took 1 base from V and 8 from J; bases not matched to a gene: 2. Germline-derived CDR1 and CDR2 are GTSNPN and SVGIG (reference sequence).

V and J are TRBV19 and TRBJ2-2; D unresolved. Germline CDR1 LNHDA, CDR2 SQIVND (reference sequence). V was cut by 8 bases and J by 2 bases, with 9 bases left in between. The CDR3 sequence is 13 residues long. CDR3 coding DNA: TGTGCCAGTCGGTCATACAACACCGGGGAGCTGTTTTTT. This sequence encodes CASRSYNTGELFF.

The rearrangement joins TRBV7-2 to TRBJ2-7; D not resolved. V was clipped by 3 bases and J by 1 base, with 7 bases between them. CDR1 is SGHTA, CDR2 FQGNSA, per germline. There are 13 residues in the CDR3. This CDR3 is CASSFQESYEQYF. Here the CDR3 DNA reads TGTGCCAGCAGCTTTCAGGAATCCTACGAGCAGTACTTC.

V is TRBV5-1 and J is TRBJ2-2, with 14 bases lining up with TRBD2. Germline values: CDR1 SGHRS, CDR2 YFSETQ. This CDR3 spans 16 amino acids. V trimming: 3 bases; J trimming: 5 bases; junction bases outside the gene matches: 3. CDR3 sequence: CASSSGTSGSTGELFF. CDR3 sequence (DNA): TGCGCCAGCAGCTCGGGGACTAGCGGGAGTACCGGGGAGCTGTTTTTT.

This chain joins TRBV7-2 and TRBJ1-5, with no clear D. The V gene lost 1 base and the J gene lost 0 bases, with 10 bases spanning the gap. Per the germline V gene, CDR1 is SGHTA and CDR2 is FQGNSA. This CDR3 is built from 16 residues. The CDR3 region is CASSLVGGNSNQPQHF. CDR3 in DNA: TGTGCCAGCAGCTTAGTAGGAGGGAATAGCAATCAGCCCCAGCATTTT.

The chain recombines TRBV13 with TRBJ1-1; D remains unclear. Germline V CDR1 and CDR2: PRHDT, FYEKMQ (reference sequence). The CDR3 covers 15 residues. Trimming pared 0 bases from V and 5 bases from J, leaving 13 bases between. The CDR3 region has the DNA TGTGCCAGCAGCTTAGGGAGGGTCCGAAATACTGAAGCTTTCTTT. It codes for CASSLGRVRNTEAFF.

The sample holds a few counts of this clone. V usage is TRBV30 and J usage is TRBJ2-5; TRBD2 matches at 7 bases. Trimming cost V 2 bases and J 2 bases; bases outside gene matches: 2. From germline, CDR1 is GTSNPN and CDR2 SVGIG (reference sequence). The CDR3 totals 13 residues. The CDR3 here is CAWSSGIQETQYF. The CDR3 coding sequence is TGTGCCTGGAGTAGCGGGATACAAGAGACCCAGTACTTC.

DNA of the CDR3: TGCGCCAGCACCCCCCTAGGCGTTCTTGTCTCTGGAAACACCATATATTTT. It codes for CASTPLGVLVSGNTIYF. V gene TRBV5-1 combines with J gene TRBJ1-3; D gene ambiguous. Germline lookup yields CDR1 SGHRS and CDR2 YFSETQ. This CDR3 is 17 amino acids long. V shed 6 bases and J shed 0 bases, with 19 bases lying between them.

V usage is TRBV7-9 and J usage is TRBJ1-1; a weak D match, TRBD1 (5 bases). The CDR3 is 13 residues long. V lost 4 bases and J lost 4, with 10 bases in between. Germline CDR1 and CDR2: SEHNR and FQNEAQ (reference sequence). In DNA, the CDR3 is TGTGCCAGCAGCTCGGGAGGGGTCACTGAAGCTTTCTTT. Amino acids: CASSSGGVTEAFF.

V usage is TRBV10-1 and J usage is TRBJ1-6, with 9 bases that match TRBD1. This CDR3 has 18 amino acids. The V segment lost 3 bases and the J segment 6 bases; nucleotides outside the gene matches: 12. CDR1 and CDR2 (germline): WNHNN, SYGVQD (reference sequence). CDR3 sequence reads: CASSDGTGPIELNSPLHF. CDR3 DNA sequence: TGCGCCAGCAGTGATGGGACAGGGCCTATCGAACTTAATTCACCCCTCCACTTT.

In DNA form, the CDR3 reads TGTGCCAGCAGCCAGACTAGCGGGGGCCGCCTCGGAACGCAGTATTTT. Amino acid sequence: CASSQTSGGRLGTQYF. This rearrangement joins TRBV4-2 to TRBJ2-3; 12 bases are a match to TRBD2. The V and J ends lost 3 bases and 9 bases, in that order; junction bases with no gene match: 10. CDR1 and CDR2 from the germline V gene are LGHNA and YNFKEQ. CDR3 size: 16 residues.